This T cell receptor (beta chain) derives from a study of T-cell reconstitution after alpha-beta-depleted transplantation in children (dated by TCRdb to 2016 to 2017). Context from the whole study: The study quantitatively tracked T-cell immune reconstitution after TCRalphabeta/CD19-depleted allogeneic hematopoietic cell transplantation in children using TCR repertoire profiling. What the work shows at the level of the full study, not this receptor alone: The frequencies of hyperexpanded clones fell over the following months, and after one year, T-cell counts and TCRbeta diversity were mostly attributed to newly produced T cells. The apparently early recovery of alphabetaT-cell counts about two months after transplant reportedly depended on only several hundred rapidly expanded clones that came from non-depleted graft cells. In some patients, the high TCRbeta diversity seen at day 60 was put down to recipient T cells and intrathymic progenitors that had survived conditioning.

This clonotype was counted a few times. No cognate antigen has been identified for it. No qualities accompany the bases; no much larger clone lies one base away. The treatment or condition label of this sample denotes: allogeneic hematopoietic cell transplantation with graft depleted of TCRalphabeta T cells and CD19 B cells. Transplant recipients were children who received TCRalphabeta/CD19-depleted allogeneic hematopoietic cell grafts. CDR1 and CDR2 (LNHNV, YYDKDF) derive from the germline V gene (reference sequence). V sheds 1 base and J sheds 1 base, leaving 14 bases between their ends. Reading from cysteine to phenylalanine, the CDR3 counts 16 amino acids. The entry retains the CDR3 DNA only, 48 bases that are in frame from base 1. Libraries came from PCR. The data were produced on an Illumina HiSeq 2500. TCR libraries were prepared with molecular barcoding, using unique molecular identifiers to normalize TCRbeta repertoire quantification. TCRdb reworked the public reads: Q25 trimming with fastp, MiXCR clone assembly, productive beta chains retained. Every entry covers one CDR3 protein and lists the most common genes and DNA from its rows. The sample table contains approximately 500,000 distinct CDR3 sequences; only one count was recorded for approximately 10% of them. Around 2% of the sample is taken by the ten largest.

This TCR derives from a child aged 2 to 15 with inherited bone marrow failure, due to receive a stem cell transplant. This receptor chain uses TRBV15 and TRBJ2-7; the D segment cannot be called with confidence. Sequences were derived from PBMCs, sampled before TCRalphabeta/CD19-depleted stem cell transplant. Read as DNA, the sequence is TGTGCCACCAGCAGAGGGTCTGGGGTAGGGTCCTACGAGCAGTACTTC. It is translated as CATSRGSGVGSYEQYF.